This T cell receptor beta chain stems from a study of blood T cell repertoires in COVID-19. Study at large: COVID-19 samples collected from the United States, Italy and Spain covered acute and convalescent phases. In each case, the material was cDNA or gDNA derived from T cells, B-cell-depleted T cells, or PBMCs.

Trimming took 3 bases from V and 9 from J; bases not matched to a gene: 13. The CDR3 is made up of 15 amino acids. CDR1 and CDR2 from the germline V gene are DFQATT and SNEGSKA (reference sequence). The Seattle patients joined while their infection was active and were tracked longitudinally afterward. Original processing notes: From reference gene primer amplification, estimates of nucleated cell counts were derived. The table came from immunoSEQ multiplex PCR; TCRdb's copy has only in-frame clones and leaves some out. D and trimming were read from the DNA, whereas the V and J calls and clone size are those reported in that table. The table has approximately 97,000 clones, 87% seen once.

V usage is TRBV20-1 and J usage is TRBJ2-1; TRBD2 matches at 8 bases. This sequence originates from a woman in her fifties or sixties with COVID-19, enrolled during active disease. The sequencing input was peripheral blood. CDR3 nucleotides: TGCAGTGCTAGTCCTCTCAGGGTAGCGGGGACTGAGCAGTTCTTC. Its translation is CSASPLRVAGTEQFF.